The T cell receptor (beta chain) described here comes from a study of OX40 agonist ivuxolimab in advanced cancers. General study points: Dose levels from 0.1 to 3.0 mg/kg saw CD4+ and CD8+ blood T cells expand clonally by week 6.

This clone showed up just a few times. The target antigen is unknown. Germline V lookup: CDR1 MDHEN, CDR2 SYDVKM. The CDR3 covers 14 residues. This table comes from immunoSEQ multiplex PCR, and its TCRdb copy is limited to in-frame clones, with some not included. The sample has around 79,000 clones, more than 85% seen once. The rearrangement uses TRBV28 and TRBJ1-1; TRBD1 matches at 7 bases. The sequence derives from an adult with an advanced solid tumor such as melanoma, head and neck, liver or kidney cancer. The sequenced sample was CD4+ or CD8+ T cells sorted from blood, obtained in a trial of the OX40 agonist ivuxolimab. The CDR3 protein is CASVPSGGGTEAFF. The CDR3 coding sequence is TGTGCTTCGGTTCCTTCAGGGGGTGGCACTGAAGCTTTCTTT.